The 24 T cell receptor beta chains given below trace back to one sample, sequenced in a study of blood T cell repertoires in COVID-19. Measured with immunoSEQ multiplex PCR; TCRdb has only the in-frame clones, and not every one. The profile covers about 30,000 clones, with 83% appearing a single time and about 25% taken by the ten largest. The source material was peripheral blood. The origin of the receptors is a human donor in a cohort sampled during active COVID-19.

The chain combines TRBV19 with TRBJ2-1; D may be TRBD2 (5 bases). CDR1 LNHDA and CDR2 SQIVND come from the germline V gene (reference sequence). The V end lost 7 bases, the J end lost 0 bases, and 16 bases lay between the germline ends. The CDR3 is 16 amino acids. The CDR3 DNA is TGTGCCAGTAAAGGGTGGGGAGCGAGCTCCTACAATGAGCAGTTCTTC. Protein: CASKGWGASSYNEQFF.

The J gene is TRBJ2-5, the V gene TRBV5-4; D not resolved. Germline V lookup: CDR1 SGHNT, CDR2 YYREEE (reference sequence). This CDR3 contains 17 residues. V dropped 3 bases and J dropped 4 bases, with 22 bases sitting between them. Written as DNA, the CDR3 is TGTGCCAGCAGCTCAGGTGTTGCCGCCGCGTTAATAGAGACCCAGTACTTC. Translated, it gives CASSSGVAAALIETQYF.

This chain uses TRBV7-6 with TRBJ1-6, with TRBD1 matching 8 bases. The length of the CDR3 is 14 residues. The V and J ends lost 5 bases and 10 bases, in that order; junction bases with no gene match: 7. Germline CDR1 reads SGHVS; CDR2 reads FNYEAQ. DNA of the CDR3: TGTGCCAGCAGCACGACAGGGGCGGGATCACCCCTCCACTTT. Its translation is CASSTTGAGSPLHF.

The rearrangement uses TRBV27 and TRBJ2-7, with 16 bases identical to TRBD2. Looked up from germline, CDR1 is MNHEY and CDR2 is SMNVEV (reference sequence). With V trimmed by 5 bases and J by 6 bases, 13 bases remained unmatched. The CDR3 extends over 18 amino acids. The CDR3 DNA reads TGTGCCAGCAGTCCCCCGGGACTAGCGGGAGGGCCTAGGGGCGAGCAGTACTTC. This gives the protein CASSPPGLAGGPRGEQYF.

This clone occurred a few times. The chain has TRBV7-2 and TRBJ2-1; the match to TRBD2 covers 8 bases. Germline V CDR1 and CDR2: SGHTA, FQGNSA. The length of the CDR3 is 15 residues. V was pared by 1 base and J by 9 bases, with 8 bases of the junction left unmatched. The CDR3 DNA sequence: TGTGCCAGCAGCTTAGAAGGGACTAGTCCCCGTGAGCAGTTCTTC. The encoded protein is CASSLEGTSPREQFF.

This clone was seen more than once but under ten times. The rearrangement links TRBV6-6 to TRBJ2-2, with D uncertain. The CDR3 runs to 11 residues. Germline assignment: CDR1 MNHNY and CDR2 SVGAGI (reference sequence). Trimming cost V 4 bases and J 5 bases, with 2 bases left between them. The CDR3 nucleotides are TGTGCCAGCAGTTCTACCGGGGAGCTGTTTTTT. This codes for CASSSTGELFF.

The chain joins TRBV13 to TRBJ1-3, with a tentative D call TRBD1 (5 bases). V was cut by 7 bases and J by 0 bases, with 7 bases left in between. CDR1 and CDR2 (germline): PRHDT, FYEKMQ (reference sequence). The CDR3 covers 13 residues. The CDR3 protein is CASKGPSGNTIYF. The CDR3 coding sequence is TGTGCCAGCAAGGGGCCCTCTGGAAACACCATATATTTT.

The gene calls are TRBV18 and TRBJ1-1; D unclear. CDR1 and CDR2 (germline): KGHSH, LQKENI. The CDR3 is 15 amino acids. V was shortened by 3 bases and J by 2 bases, with 13 bases between the two germline ends. The CDR3 protein is CASSPQQYSNTEAFF. CDR3 coding DNA: TGTGCCAGCTCACCCCAACAATACAGTAACACTGAAGCTTTCTTT.

The V call is TRBV5-6, the J call TRBJ2-7, with 11 bases fitting TRBD2. The CDR3 spans 16 residues. Looked up from germline, CDR1 is SGHDT and CDR2 is YYEEEE. The trim removed 0 bases at V and 5 bases at J, leaving 7 bases unmatched. The CDR3 sequence: CASSLGTSGSYHEQYF. Written as DNA, the CDR3 is TGTGCCAGCAGCTTGGGTACTAGCGGGAGTTACCACGAGCAGTACTTC.

This rearrangement joins TRBV12-5 to TRBJ1-1; a weak D match, TRBD1 (6 bases). This CDR3 is 13 amino acids long. Trimming cost V 7 bases and J 4 bases, with 13 bases left between them. Per the germline V gene, CDR1 is LGHNT and CDR2 is FRNRAP. This CDR3 reads CASEFGGGTEAFF. Written as DNA, the CDR3 is TGTGCTAGTGAATTTGGGGGCGGCACTGAAGCTTTCTTT.

This clone was seen more than once but under ten times. J is TRBJ1-2 and V is TRBV30, with D hard to call. This CDR3 has 12 residues. Trimming shortened V by 5 bases and J by 9 bases, and 16 bases separated the two germline ends. Per germline, CDR1 GTSNPN and CDR2 SVGIG (reference sequence). The CDR3 protein is CAWGERAGSYTF. DNA of the CDR3: TGTGCCTGGGGGGAAAGGGCGGGAAGCTACACCTTC.

V gene TRBV10-3 combines with J gene TRBJ2-3; D is perhaps TRBD1 (6 bases). The CDR3 has 16 amino acids. Germline V gene sequence: CDR1 ENHRY, CDR2 SYGVKD. The ends were cut back, 0 bases at V and 6 bases at J, with 16 bases in the middle. CDR3 nucleotide sequence: TGTGCCATCAGTGAGTCGACTCGAGGGGGTAGGGATACGCAGTATTTT. It codes for CAISESTRGGRDTQYF.

The sample holds one count of this clone. The V call is TRBV18, the J call TRBJ1-5; 7 nucleotides align to TRBD1. The CDR3 is made up of 13 amino acids. Trimming at V came to 2 bases and at J to 6 bases, leaving 1 base not matched to a gene. Germline CDR1 is KGHSH and CDR2 is LQKENI. The DNA for the CDR3 is TGTGCCAGCTCACCATCAGGGGGTCAGCCCCAGCATTTT. It specifies CASSPSGGQPQHF.

V usage is TRBV5-1 and J usage is TRBJ2-7, with 10 bases aligning to TRBD1. The CDR3 loop spans 18 amino acids. V lost 0 bases, J lost 0 bases, and 9 bases stayed unmatched. Germline V CDR1 and CDR2: SGHRS, YFSETQ. The CDR3 region has the DNA TGCGCCAGCAGCTTGGGTTTTGATGGACAGGGGGTCTCCTACGAGCAGTACTTC. Encoded protein: CASSLGFDGQGVSYEQYF.

The chain links TRBV5-4 to TRBJ2-1; perhaps TRBD2 as D (5 bases). Germline values: CDR1 SGHNT, CDR2 YYREEE (reference sequence). The CDR3 has 15 amino acids. V was trimmed by 3 bases and J by 0 bases, leaving 10 bases between them. The CDR3 region is CASSYGVSSYNEQFF. The CDR3 DNA sequence: TGTGCCAGCAGCTACGGGGTTAGCTCCTACAATGAGCAGTTCTTC.

The chain is built from TRBV4-1 and TRBJ2-1, with 7 bases lining up with TRBD1. This CDR3 contains 16 residues. With 0 bases clipped from V and 1 base from J, the junction kept 3 bases outside the gene matches. The germline V gene has CDR1 MGHRA and CDR2 YSYEKL. The CDR3 loop reads CASSQELTGSYNEQFF. The CDR3 nucleotides are TGCGCCAGCAGCCAAGAGTTGACAGGGTCCTACAATGAGCAGTTCTTC.

DNA of the CDR3: TGCGCCAGCCGGGGAGACAGGTACAATGAGCAGTTCTTC. It specifies CASRGDRYNEQFF. This chain connects TRBV5-1 to TRBJ2-1, with a tentative D call TRBD1 (6 bases). The CDR3 loop spans 13 amino acids. With 7 bases removed from V and 4 bases from J, the gap between germline ends came to 12 bases. In germline, CDR1 is SGHRS, CDR2 YFSETQ.

This clone has a handful of counts. The chain joins TRBV5-4 to TRBJ2-5, with D uncertain. Deletions cut 2 bases from V and 1 base from J, with 6 bases between. Germline assignment: CDR1 SGHNT and CDR2 YYREEE (reference sequence). This CDR3 has 13 residues. For the CDR3, the DNA is TGTGCCAGCAGCTTTAACACCCAAGAGACCCAGTACTTC. Its translation: CASSFNTQETQYF.

This CDR3 is CASSGGLAGDVETQYF. CDR3 DNA: TGTGCCAGCAGCGGGGGACTAGCGGGAGACGTTGAGACCCAGTACTTC. This chain joins TRBV5-4 and TRBJ2-5, with TRBD2 matching over 14 bases. The V gene end was trimmed by 4 bases and the J gene end by 5 bases; junction bases not matched to a gene: 7. The V gene's germline CDR1 is SGHNT and CDR2 YYREEE (reference sequence). The CDR3 has 16 residues.

V gene TRBV9 combines with J gene TRBJ2-7, with 7 bases fitting TRBD1. The CDR3 loop spans 15 amino acids. The ends lost 3 bases at V and 3 bases at J; junction bases unmatched: 9. CDR1 is SGDLS, CDR2 YYNGEE, per germline. DNA for the CDR3: TGTGCCAGCAGCGAGGGGGCCCTTGTCTTCTACGAGCAGTACTTC. Translating it yields CASSEGALVFYEQYF.

V usage is TRBV19 and J usage is TRBJ2-3, with D possibly TRBD1 on 6 matching bases. V was cut by 2 bases and J by 10 bases, with 16 bases left in between. This CDR3 has 14 amino acids. Germline V gives CDR1 LNHDA, CDR2 SQIVND (reference sequence). The CDR3: CASSITQPDSPQYF. Written as DNA, the CDR3 is TGTGCCAGTAGTATAACCCAGCCGGACAGTCCGCAGTATTTT. The variable domain in full, with the rest retrieved from reference TRBV19 and TRBJ2-3, is DGGITQSPKYLFRKEGQNVTLSCEQNLNHDAMYWYRQDPGQGLRLIYYSQIVNDFQKGDIAEGYSVSREKKESFPLTVTSAQKNPTAFYLCASSITQPDSPQYFGPGTRLTVL.

The rearrangement uses TRBV6-5 and TRBJ2-3; TRBD1 is a possible D gene (5 bases). V was pared by 6 bases and J by 4 bases, with 17 bases between. The CDR3 spans 15 residues. CDR1 is MNHEY, CDR2 SVGAGI, per germline. CDR3 amino acids: CASRGLDLWADTQYF. The CDR3 DNA reads as TGTGCCAGCAGGGGGCTCGACCTTTGGGCAGATACGCAGTATTTT.

V and J are TRBV24-1 and TRBJ2-1, with D tentatively TRBD2 (6 bases). The CDR3 has 13 amino acids. V was trimmed by 4 bases and J by 15 bases, leaving 18 bases between them. CDR1 KGHDR and CDR2 SFDVKD come from the germline V gene. CDR3 residues: CATSDTVGGYRFF. The CDR3 DNA reads as TGTGCCACCAGTGACACCGTGGGGGGTTATCGGTTCTTC.

The chain couples TRBV19 to TRBJ1-1; D is perhaps TRBD1 (5 bases). Germline-derived CDR1 and CDR2 are LNHDA and SQIVND (reference sequence). Between the trimmed V and J ends, which lost 7 bases and 3 bases, there was a span of 15 bases. The CDR3 runs 14 residues. The chain's CDR3 is CASKGSGGYTEAFF. The DNA for the CDR3 is TGTGCCAGTAAGGGGAGCGGGGGGTACACTGAAGCTTTCTTT. Based on the CDR3 plus reference TRBV19 and TRBJ1-1, the full variable domain is DGGITQSPKYLFRKEGQNVTLSCEQNLNHDAMYWYRQDPGQGLRLIYYSQIVNDFQKGDIAEGYSVSREKKESFPLTVTSAQKNPTAFYLCASKGSGGYTEAFFGQGTRLTVV.